The following is a T cell receptor beta chain sequence with its context. Its antigen is unidentified. This entry is derived from a study of beta chain features in type 1 diabetes. At the level of the study: No age, gender or cell yield differences were seen between patients and healthy donors. The study, taken as a whole, reports: VDJ junctions sequenced from type 1 diabetes patients showed fewer insertions and more deletions. When Type 1 diabetes patients were examined, their TCRB CDR3s proved moderately but significantly shorter in all four CD4+ subsets. Compared to healthy donors, patients appeared to have naive, central memory and Treg TCRB repertoires that were more alike.

CDR1 is LNHDA, CDR2 SQIVND, per germline (reference sequence). Trimming took off 6 bases at V and 0 bases at J, with 9 bases between the two ends. There are 14 residues in the CDR3. TCRB transcripts that were expressed got sequenced, as all of the isolated RNA had been reverse transcribed. Measured with immunoSEQ multiplex PCR; TCRdb has only the in-frame clones, and not every one. The data contain 150,000 to 200,000 clones, approximately 62% of them singletons. The TCR was taken from a man aged 25 to 40 with type 1 diabetes. Sample: naive CD4+ T cells from blood. The chain employs TRBV19 and TRBJ1-5; unclear D gene. The CDR3 spells CASSLISSNQPQHF. CDR3 bases: TGTGCCAGTAGCCTCATCAGTAGCAATCAGCCCCAGCATTTT.